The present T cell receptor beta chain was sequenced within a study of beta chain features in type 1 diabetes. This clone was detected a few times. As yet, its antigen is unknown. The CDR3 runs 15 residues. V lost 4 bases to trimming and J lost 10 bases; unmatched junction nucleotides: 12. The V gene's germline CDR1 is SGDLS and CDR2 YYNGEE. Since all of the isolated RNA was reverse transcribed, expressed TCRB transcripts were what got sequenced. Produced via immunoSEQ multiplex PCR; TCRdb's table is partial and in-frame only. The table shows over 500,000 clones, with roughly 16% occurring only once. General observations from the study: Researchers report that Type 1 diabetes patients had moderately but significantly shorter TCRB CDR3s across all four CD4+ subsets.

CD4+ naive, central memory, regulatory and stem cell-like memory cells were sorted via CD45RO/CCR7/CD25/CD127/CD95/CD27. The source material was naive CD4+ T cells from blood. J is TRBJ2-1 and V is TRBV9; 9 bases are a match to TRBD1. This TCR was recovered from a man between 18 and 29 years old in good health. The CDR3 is CASSPQGDRVVEQFF. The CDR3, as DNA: TGTGCCAGCAGCCCACAGGGGGACAGGGTGGTCGAGCAGTTCTTC.